This is a list of T cell receptor beta chains from one sample in a study of T cells after yellow fever vaccination. Each CDR3 protein gets one entry after TCRdb re-called the 5' RACE reads with MiXCR. The sample lists some 670,000 distinct CDR3 sequences, approximately 13% seen once, with approximately 15% in the top ten. The sequenced sample was PBMCs, obtained on the day of the yellow fever booster vaccination. The receptors were gathered from a man younger than 40 who received the YFV17D yellow fever vaccine. The CDR3 runs from the conserved cysteine through the conserved F or W. The D gene is left open where the match is weak.

J gene: TRBJ2-1
D gene: .
V gene: TRBV11-2
CDR3 protein: CASSSRDIYYNEQFF

J gene: TRBJ2-5
D gene: TRBD2
V gene: TRBV29-1
CDR3 protein: CSVASGTLETQYF

J gene: TRBJ2-5
D gene: TRBD2
V gene: TRBV7-9
CDR3 protein: CASSPGLAGAKETQYF

J gene: TRBJ2-2
D gene: TRBD1
V gene: TRBV6-6
CDR3 protein: CASARGSGELFF

J gene: TRBJ2-7
D gene: TRBD1
V gene: TRBV25-1
CDR3 protein: CASRGTGVSYEQYF

J gene: TRBJ2-3
D gene: .
V gene: TRBV9
CDR3 protein: CASSVLMGGDTQYF

J gene: TRBJ2-5
D gene: .
V gene: TRBV7-6
CDR3 protein: CASSLVGRGGQTQYF

J gene: TRBJ2-1
D gene: TRBD2
V gene: TRBV4-2
CDR3 protein: CASSHEGLAVSYNEQFF

J gene: TRBJ2-1
D gene: .
V gene: TRBV7-2
CDR3 protein: CASSAGPYNEQFF

J gene: TRBJ2-3
D gene: TRBD1
V gene: TRBV4-3
CDR3 protein: CASSQDLGQGTPDTQYF

J gene: TRBJ2-1
D gene: .
V gene: TRBV7-2
CDR3 protein: CASSDVYNEQFF

J gene: TRBJ2-7
D gene: .
V gene: TRBV20-1
CDR3 protein: CSASRGDGAGHEQYF

J gene: TRBJ2-3
D gene: .
V gene: TRBV12-3/TRBV12-4
CDR3 protein: CASTLGARAADTQYF

J gene: TRBJ2-1
D gene: TRBD2
V gene: TRBV9
CDR3 protein: CASSVGGASGSREGYNEQFF

J gene: TRBJ2-2
D gene: .
V gene: TRBV12-3/TRBV12-4
CDR3 protein: CASAQGRELFF

J gene: TRBJ2-3
D gene: .
V gene: TRBV3-1
CDR3 protein: CASSRSYLSTDTQYF

J gene: TRBJ1-6
D gene: TRBD1
V gene: TRBV7-2
CDR3 protein: CASSPQQGRNSPLHF

J gene: TRBJ2-7
D gene: TRBD2
V gene: TRBV7-2
CDR3 protein: CASSPRGLAGGYEQYF

J gene: TRBJ1-2
D gene: TRBD1
V gene: TRBV6-1
CDR3 protein: CASSPGTGVNTF

J gene: TRBJ2-3
D gene: .
V gene: TRBV20-1
CDR3 protein: CSAISADSTDTQYF

J gene: TRBJ2-3
D gene: TRBD1
V gene: TRBV5-1
CDR3 protein: CASSQPSEPTGPPDTQYF

J gene: TRBJ1-1
D gene: TRBD1
V gene: TRBV12-3/TRBV12-4
CDR3 protein: CASSLTGGYTEAFF

J gene: TRBJ2-5
D gene: TRBD2
V gene: TRBV29-1
CDR3 protein: CSVREGQETQYF

J gene: TRBJ2-2
D gene: TRBD2
V gene: TRBV7-7
CDR3 protein: CASSLEAGDGGELFF

J gene: TRBJ2-3
D gene: TRBD2
V gene: TRBV29-1
CDR3 protein: CSVAAIAGGTDTQYF

J gene: TRBJ2-2
D gene: TRBD2
V gene: TRBV29-1
CDR3 protein: CSVEDPGGRYTGELFF

J gene: TRBJ2-7
D gene: TRBD2
V gene: TRBV10-3
CDR3 protein: CAISVRAGTSSSYEQYF